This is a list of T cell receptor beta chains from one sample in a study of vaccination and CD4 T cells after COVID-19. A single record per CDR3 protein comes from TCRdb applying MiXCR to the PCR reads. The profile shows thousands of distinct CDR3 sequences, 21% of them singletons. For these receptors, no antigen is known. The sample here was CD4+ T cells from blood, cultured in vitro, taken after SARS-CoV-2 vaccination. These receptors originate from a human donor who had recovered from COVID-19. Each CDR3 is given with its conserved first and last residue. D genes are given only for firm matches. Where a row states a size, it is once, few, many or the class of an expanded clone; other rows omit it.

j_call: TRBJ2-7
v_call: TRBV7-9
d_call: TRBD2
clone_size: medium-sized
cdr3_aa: CASSSGTSGSSYEQYF
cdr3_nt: TGTGCCAGCAGCAGCGGAACTAGCGGGAGCTCCTACGAGCAGTACTTC

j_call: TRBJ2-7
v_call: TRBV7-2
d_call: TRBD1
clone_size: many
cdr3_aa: CASSWDRVGQYF
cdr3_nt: TGTGCCAGCAGCTGGGACAGGGTTGGACAGTACTTC

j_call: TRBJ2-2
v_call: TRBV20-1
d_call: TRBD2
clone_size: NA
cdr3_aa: CSARVTSGRMNTGELFF
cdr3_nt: TGCAGTGCTAGAGTTACTAGCGGGAGGATGAACACCGGGGAGCTGTTTTTT

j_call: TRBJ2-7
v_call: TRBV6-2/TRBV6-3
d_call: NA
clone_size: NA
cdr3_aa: CASRRASTFSYEQYF
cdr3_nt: TGTGCCAGCCGGCGGGCTAGTACGTTCTCCTACGAGCAGTACTTC

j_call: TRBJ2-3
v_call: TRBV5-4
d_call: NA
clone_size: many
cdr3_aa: CASSVKGRTLIDTQYF
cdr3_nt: TGTGCCAGCAGCGTGAAAGGACGGACCTTGATTGATACGCAGTATTTT

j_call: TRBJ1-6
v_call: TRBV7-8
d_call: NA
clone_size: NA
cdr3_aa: CASSLAPSPLHF
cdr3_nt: TGTGCCAGCAGCTTAGCTCCTTCACCCCTCCACTTT

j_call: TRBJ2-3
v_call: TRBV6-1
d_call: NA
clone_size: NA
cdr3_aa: CASSPPSEDTQYF
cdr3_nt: TGTGCCAGCAGCCCTCCCTCCGAAGATACGCAGTATTTT

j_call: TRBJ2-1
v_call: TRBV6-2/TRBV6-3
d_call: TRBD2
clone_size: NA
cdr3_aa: CASSYSPSGRAEQFF
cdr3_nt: TGTGCCAGCAGTTACTCGCCTAGCGGGAGGGCTGAGCAGTTCTTC

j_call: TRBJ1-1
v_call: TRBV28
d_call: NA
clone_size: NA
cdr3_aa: CASSFGGTMATEAFF
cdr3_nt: TGTGCCAGCAGTTTCGGTGGGACAATGGCCACTGAAGCTTTCTTT

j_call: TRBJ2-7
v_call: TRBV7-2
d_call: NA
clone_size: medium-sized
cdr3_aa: CASSLEVIGGSGYEQYF
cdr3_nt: TGTGCCAGCAGCTTAGAGGTTATTGGAGGGTCAGGTTACGAGCAGTACTTC

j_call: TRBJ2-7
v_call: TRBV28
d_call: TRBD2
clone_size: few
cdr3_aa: CASSLPGTSPYEQYF
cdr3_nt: TGTGCCAGCAGTTTACCCGGGACTAGCCCCTACGAGCAGTACTTC

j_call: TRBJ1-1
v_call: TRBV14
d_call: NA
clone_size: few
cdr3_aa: CASSQGQAGTEAFF
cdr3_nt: TGTGCCAGCAGCCAAGGACAGGCGGGAACTGAAGCTTTCTTT

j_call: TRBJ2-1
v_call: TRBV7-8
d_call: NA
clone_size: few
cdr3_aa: CASSLSREARNEQFF
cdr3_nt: TGTGCCAGCAGCTTATCCAGGGAGGCAAGGAATGAGCAGTTCTTC

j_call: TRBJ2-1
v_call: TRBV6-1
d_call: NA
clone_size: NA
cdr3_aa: CASAHTSWNEQFF
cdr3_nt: TGTGCCAGCGCCCATACATCGTGGAATGAGCAGTTCTTC

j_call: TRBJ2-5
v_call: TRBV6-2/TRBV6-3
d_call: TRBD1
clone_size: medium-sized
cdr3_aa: CASSYTGQGDQETQYF
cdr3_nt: TGTGCCAGCAGTTACACGGGACAGGGAGACCAAGAGACCCAGTACTTC